This TCR beta chain was observed in a study of blood T cell repertoires in COVID-19. Background on the study: The United States, Italy and Spain provided the acute and convalescent COVID-19 samples. PBMCs, B-cell-depleted T cells, or T cells were the source of the cDNA or gDNA that made up the material.

The ends lost 1 base at V and 6 bases at J; junction bases unmatched: 18. Germline V lookup: CDR1 SGHKS, CDR2 YYEKEE (reference sequence). The CDR3 contains 19 residues. Categorization into cohorts depended on clinical history that participants reported. Source study methods: For nucleated cells, counts were estimated from reference gene primer amplification. Clones were read by immunoSEQ multiplex PCR, and TCRdb kept only the in-frame ones, dropping some. V, J and clone size are those of that table, while D and trimming were read from the DNA. The sample has around 240,000 clones, 91% seen once. The genes are TRBV5-5 and TRBJ2-3; TRBD1 agrees at 9 bases. Material for sequencing was PBMCs or T cells enriched from blood (not recorded which). The clonotype comes from a human donor in a cohort exposed to, infected with or recovered from COVID-19 (not recorded which). The donor label of this sample is uncertain. The DNA of the CDR3 is TGTGCCAGCAGCTTGTCCCCGAATCAACAGGGGGCCAGTCGTGATACGCAGTATTTT. Its protein is CASSLSPNQQGASRDTQYF.